This T cell receptor beta chain is drawn from a study of human T cells and chemical hapten exposure. TCRdb itself ran the RACE reads through MiXCR, one entry per CDR3 protein. The sample has approximately 97,000 distinct CDR3 sequences; 27% are singletons. The count of this clonotype is one. Time point given: patch test 3, about 24 weeks after DPC sensitization. Regarding treatment: therapeutic diphenylcyclopropenone sensitization with weekly scalp DPC. This sequence originates from a man between 40 and 49 years old with alopecia areata. Some clones in this sample may be carry-over from other donors' samples. This material consisted of whole blood, taken in connection with sensitization to the hapten diphenylcyclopropenone (DPC).

CDR3 sequence: CSARGSGNYQYGYTF. Here the CDR3 DNA reads TGCAGTGCTAGAGGGTCCGGGAACTATCAATATGGCTACACCTTC. The J gene is TRBJ1-2, the V gene TRBV20-1; D call uncertain. Germline V gene lookup returns CDR1 DFQATT and CDR2 SNEGSKA (reference sequence). The CDR3 loop spans 15 amino acids. Trimming shortened V by 1 base and J by 5 bases, and 17 bases separated the two germline ends.